The subject of this entry is one T cell receptor (beta chain). V lost 2 bases, J lost 0 bases, and 3 bases stayed unmatched. The CDR3 is 15 residues long. CDR1 is MNHEY and CDR2 is SVGEGT in the germline V gene. The data stem from a study of early T cells in non-severe SARS-CoV-2 infection. One entry per CDR3 protein, called by TCRdb with MiXCR from the 5' RACE reads. The table has tens of thousands of distinct CDR3 sequences, 5.8% seen once. The gene calls are TRBV6-2 or TRBV6-3 and TRBJ2-7; 8 bases match TRBD1. The clonotype comes from an adult who was a healthcare worker with PCR-confirmed SARS-CoV-2 infection or an uninfected control (not recorded which). What was sequenced was whole blood. CDR3 region: CASSYRGQGSYEQYF. The CDR3 region has the DNA TGTGCCAGCAGTTACAGAGGACAGGGCTCCTACGAGCAGTACTTC.